The 9 T cell receptor beta chains presented below share a single source sample, sequenced in a study of cytomegalovirus exposure and HLA in healthy donors. Researchers ran the PCR with 60 Vbeta and 13 Jbeta primers. Sequenced by immunoSEQ multiplex PCR; TCRdb stores in-frame clones only, minus some. The sample records roughly 200,000 clones, 10% to 15% being singletons. Sequenced material: PBMCs. The receptors originated from a man aged 45-65 years in good health and CMV-seropositive.

The chain employs TRBV11-2 and TRBJ2-5; D might be TRBD1 (5 bases). V was clipped by 4 bases and J by 2 bases, with 11 bases between them. There are 14 residues in the CDR3. CDR1 is SGHAT and CDR2 is FQNNGV in the germline V gene. The CDR3 here is CASSWGRGQETQYF. The CDR3 DNA is TGTGCCAGCAGCTGGGGCCGTGGGCAAGAGACCCAGTACTTC.

This clone was seen a handful of times. The gene calls are TRBV5-1 and TRBJ1-4; no clear D gene. V lost 4 bases and J lost 0, with 13 bases in between. Germline assignment: CDR1 SGHRS and CDR2 YFSETQ. This CDR3 spans 16 amino acids. This CDR3 is CASSALGLSTNEKLFF. Written as DNA, the CDR3 is TGCGCCAGCAGCGCCTTGGGCTTGTCAACTAATGAAAAACTGTTTTTT.

J is TRBJ2-1 and V is TRBV28; D might be TRBD2 (5 bases). In germline, CDR1 is MDHEN, CDR2 SYDVKM. Trimming took off 6 bases at V and 16 bases at J, with 28 bases between the two ends. The CDR3 spans 15 residues. As DNA, the CDR3 is TGTGCCAGCAGCCCAGCACTAGTACAACTTACAATGAGCTTCTTC. It encodes CASSPALVQLTMSFF.

This clone was seen a few times. The junction does not match germline at one end; this may be a read error. As DNA, the CDR3 is TGTGCCAGCAGTTACGATACAGGGGGAGAAAAACTGCTTTTT. Its protein product is CASSYDTGGEKLLF. The chain employs TRBV6-6 and TRBJ1-4, with TRBD1 matching 8 bases. CDR1 is MNHNY, CDR2 SVGAGI, per germline (reference sequence). CDR3 length equals 14 residues.

This clone showed up just a few times. The chain couples TRBV5-4 to TRBJ1-2; perhaps TRBD1 as D (5 bases). This CDR3 is 15 amino acids long. From germline, CDR1 is SGHNT and CDR2 YYREEE (reference sequence). Trimming removed 4 bases from V and 0 bases from J, with 13 bases in between. CDR3: CASSPRTTANYGYTF. The CDR3 DNA sequence: TGTGCCAGCAGCCCAAGGACAACAGCTAACTATGGCTACACCTTC.

The rearrangement uses TRBV15 and TRBJ1-1; perhaps TRBD1 as D (6 bases). Germline V gene sequence: CDR1 LNHNV, CDR2 YYDKDF (reference sequence). V dropped 4 bases and J dropped 1 base, with 10 bases sitting between them. The CDR3 has 14 amino acids. The CDR3 is CATSTPTGNTEAFF. The CDR3 nucleotides are TGTGCCACCAGCACGCCGACAGGGAACACTGAAGCTTTCTTT.

The sample holds a few counts of this clone. This rearrangement joins TRBV7-2 to TRBJ1-1; the D is unclear. The CDR3 has 13 residues. Germline-derived CDR1 and CDR2 are SGHTA and FQGNSA. The V end lost 3 bases, the J end lost 1 base, and 6 bases lay between the germline ends. CDR3 nucleotides: TGTGCCAGCAGCTTGAGACAGAACACTGAAGCTTTCTTT. This sequence encodes CASSLRQNTEAFF.

The chain carries TRBV7-8 and TRBJ2-2, with D perhaps matching TRBD2 (6 bases). V gave up 1 base and J gave up 6 bases, with 12 bases separating them. This CDR3 comprises 15 residues. From germline, CDR1 is SGHVS and CDR2 FQNEAQ. The CDR3 DNA reads TGTGCCAGCAGCTTAGTCTGGGGCGGGGCCGGGGAGCTGTTTTTT. It encodes CASSLVWGGAGELFF.

V is TRBV11-2 and J is TRBJ2-1, with a weak D call TRBD1 (6 bases). V was clipped by 2 bases and J by 4 bases, with 15 bases between them. The CDR3 is 16 residues long. The germline V gene encodes CDR1 SGHAT and CDR2 FQNNGV. The CDR3 sequence: CASSLKGQGYYNEQFF. The CDR3 nucleotides read TGTGCCAGCAGCTTAAAGGGGCAGGGGTATTACAATGAGCAGTTCTTC.